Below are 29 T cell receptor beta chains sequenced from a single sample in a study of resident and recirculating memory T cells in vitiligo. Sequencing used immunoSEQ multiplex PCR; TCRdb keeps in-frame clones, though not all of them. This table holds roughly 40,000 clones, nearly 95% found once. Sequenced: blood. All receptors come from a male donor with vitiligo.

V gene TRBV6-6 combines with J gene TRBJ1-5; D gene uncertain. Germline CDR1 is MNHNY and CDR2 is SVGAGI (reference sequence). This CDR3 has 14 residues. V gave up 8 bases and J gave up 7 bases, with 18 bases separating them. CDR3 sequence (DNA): TGTGCCAGCGAAGGGTGGGGTGGAGGACAGCCCCAGCATTTT. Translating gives CASEGWGGGQPQHF.

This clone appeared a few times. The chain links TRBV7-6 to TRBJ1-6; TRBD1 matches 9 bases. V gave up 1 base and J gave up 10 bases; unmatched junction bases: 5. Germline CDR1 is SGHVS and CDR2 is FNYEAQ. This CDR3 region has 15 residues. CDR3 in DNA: TGTGCCAGCAGCTTAGGGACAGGGGACCGGTCACCCCTCCACTTT. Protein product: CASSLGTGDRSPLHF.

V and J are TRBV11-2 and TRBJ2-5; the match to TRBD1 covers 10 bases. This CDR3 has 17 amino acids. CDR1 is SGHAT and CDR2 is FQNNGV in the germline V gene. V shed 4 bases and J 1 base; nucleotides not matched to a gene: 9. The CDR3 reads CASSSDRDRGTQETQYF. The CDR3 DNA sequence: TGTGCCAGCAGCTCTGATCGGGACAGGGGTACCCAAGAGACCCAGTACTTC.

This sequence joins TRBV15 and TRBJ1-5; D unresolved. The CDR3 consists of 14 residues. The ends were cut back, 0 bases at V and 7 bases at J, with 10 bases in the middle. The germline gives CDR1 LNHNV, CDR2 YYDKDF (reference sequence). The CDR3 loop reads CATSRDASPQPQHF. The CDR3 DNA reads TGTGCCACCAGCAGAGATGCGTCCCCCCAGCCCCAGCATTTT.

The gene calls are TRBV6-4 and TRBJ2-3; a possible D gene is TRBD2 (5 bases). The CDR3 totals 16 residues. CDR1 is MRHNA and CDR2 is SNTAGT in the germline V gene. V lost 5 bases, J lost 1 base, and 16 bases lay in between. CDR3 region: CASSFSPAGGTDTQYF. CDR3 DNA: TGTGCCAGCAGTTTCTCTCCGGCGGGCGGCACAGATACGCAGTATTTT.

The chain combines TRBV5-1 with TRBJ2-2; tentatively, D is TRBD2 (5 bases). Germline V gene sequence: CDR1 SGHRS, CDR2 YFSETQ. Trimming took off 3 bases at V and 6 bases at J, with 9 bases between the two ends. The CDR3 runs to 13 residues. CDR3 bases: TGCGCCAGCAGCTCGTCGGAGGCCGGGGAGCTGTTTTTT. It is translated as CASSSSEAGELFF.

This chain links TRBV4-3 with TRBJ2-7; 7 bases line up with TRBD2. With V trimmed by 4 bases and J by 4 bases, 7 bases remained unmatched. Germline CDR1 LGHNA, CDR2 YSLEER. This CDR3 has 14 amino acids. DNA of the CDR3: TGCGCCAGCAGCCTGGGGAGGGGAGGTTACGAGCAGTACTTC. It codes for CASSLGRGGYEQYF.

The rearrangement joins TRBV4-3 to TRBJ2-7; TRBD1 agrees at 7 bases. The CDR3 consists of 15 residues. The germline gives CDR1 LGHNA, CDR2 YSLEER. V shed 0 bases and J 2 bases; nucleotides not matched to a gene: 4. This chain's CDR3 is CASSQDPGQTYEQYF. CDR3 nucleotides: TGCGCCAGCAGCCAAGATCCGGGACAGACCTACGAGCAGTACTTC.

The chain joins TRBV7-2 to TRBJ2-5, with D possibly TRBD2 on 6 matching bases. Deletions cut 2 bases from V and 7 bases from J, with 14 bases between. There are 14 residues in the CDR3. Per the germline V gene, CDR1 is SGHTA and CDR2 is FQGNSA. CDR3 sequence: CASSLWDSLGTQYF. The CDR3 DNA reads TGTGCCAGCAGCTTATGGGACTCATTAGGGACCCAGTACTTC.

The CDR3 DNA sequence: TGCGCCAGCAGCTTGGGGGAGTGGGTCAATGAGCAGTTCTTC. Encoded protein: CASSLGEWVNEQFF. The chain has TRBV5-1 and TRBJ2-1; possible D gene TRBD2, 5 bases. Germline lookup yields CDR1 SGHRS and CDR2 YFSETQ. V dropped 0 bases and J dropped 6 bases, with 10 bases sitting between them. The CDR3 covers 14 residues.

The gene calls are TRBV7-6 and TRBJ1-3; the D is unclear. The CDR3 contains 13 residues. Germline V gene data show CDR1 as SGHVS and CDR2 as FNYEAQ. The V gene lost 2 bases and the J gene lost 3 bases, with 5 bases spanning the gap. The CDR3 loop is CASSLSVGNTIYF. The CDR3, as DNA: TGTGCCAGCAGCTTATCAGTTGGAAACACCATATATTTT.

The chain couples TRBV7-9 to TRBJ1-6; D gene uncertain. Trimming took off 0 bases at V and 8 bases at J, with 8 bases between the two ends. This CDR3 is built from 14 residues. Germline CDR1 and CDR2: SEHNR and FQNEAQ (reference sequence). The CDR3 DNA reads TGTGCCAGCAGCTTAGCGGACTGGGATTCACCCCTCCACTTT. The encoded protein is CASSLADWDSPLHF.

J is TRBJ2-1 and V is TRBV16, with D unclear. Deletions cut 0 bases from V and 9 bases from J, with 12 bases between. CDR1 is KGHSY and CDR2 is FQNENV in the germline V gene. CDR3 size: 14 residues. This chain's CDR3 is CASSQSSRPREQFF. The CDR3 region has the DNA TGTGCCAGCAGCCAATCGTCCAGGCCTCGTGAGCAGTTCTTC.

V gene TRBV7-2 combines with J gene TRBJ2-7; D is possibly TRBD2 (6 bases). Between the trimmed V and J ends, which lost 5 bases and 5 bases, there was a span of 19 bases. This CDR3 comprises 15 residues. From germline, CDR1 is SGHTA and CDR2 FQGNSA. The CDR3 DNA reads TGTGCCAGCAGCGCGGCGACTAGTATTCGCCACGAGCAGTACTTC. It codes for CASSAATSIRHEQYF.

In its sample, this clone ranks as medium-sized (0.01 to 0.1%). The CDR3 nucleotides are TGTGCCAGCTTAGGGAGGCTAGCGGGGGACAATGAGCAGTTCTTC. Its translation: CASLGRLAGDNEQFF. The rearrangement links TRBV2 to TRBJ2-1, with 10 bases matching TRBD2. This CDR3 is built from 15 residues. Germline loops: CDR1 SNHLY, CDR2 FYNNEI. The junction had 9 bases not matched to a gene; V was cut back by 8 bases and J by 5 bases. The complete variable domain, with remaining parts taken from reference TRBV2 and TRBJ2-1, reads EPEVTQTPSHQVTQMGQEVILRCVPISNHLYFYWYRQILGQKVEFLVSFYNNEISEKSEIFDDQFSVERPDGSNFTLKIRSTKLEDSAMYFCASLGRLAGDNEQFFGPGTRLTVL.

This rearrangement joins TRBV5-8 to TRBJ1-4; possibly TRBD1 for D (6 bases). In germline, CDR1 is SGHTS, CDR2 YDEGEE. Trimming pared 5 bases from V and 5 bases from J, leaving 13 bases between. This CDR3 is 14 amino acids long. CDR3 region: CASSKGQINEKLFF. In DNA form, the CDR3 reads TGTGCCAGCAGTAAAGGACAGATAAATGAAAAACTGTTTTTT.

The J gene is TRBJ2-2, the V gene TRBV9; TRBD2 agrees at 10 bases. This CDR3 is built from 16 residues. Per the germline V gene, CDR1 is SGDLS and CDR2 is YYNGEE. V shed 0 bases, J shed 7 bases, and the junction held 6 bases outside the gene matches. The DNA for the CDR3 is TGTGCCAGCAGCGTAGTGAGCGGGGGGGCTGGCGGGGAGCTGTTTTTT. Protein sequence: CASSVVSGGAGGELFF.

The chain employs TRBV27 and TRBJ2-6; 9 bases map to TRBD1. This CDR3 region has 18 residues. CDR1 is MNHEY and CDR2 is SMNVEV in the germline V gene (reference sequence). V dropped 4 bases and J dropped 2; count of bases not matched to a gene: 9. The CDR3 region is CASSSSTGGLTGANVLTF. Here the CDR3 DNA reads TGTGCCAGCAGTTCCTCGACAGGGGGTTTAACTGGGGCCAACGTCCTGACTTTC.

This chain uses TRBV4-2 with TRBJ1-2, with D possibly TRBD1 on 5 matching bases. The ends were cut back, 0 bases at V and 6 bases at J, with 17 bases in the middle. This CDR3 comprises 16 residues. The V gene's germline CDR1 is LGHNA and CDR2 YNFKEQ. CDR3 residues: CASSQDPGVQGDGYTF. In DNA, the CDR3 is TGTGCCAGCAGCCAAGATCCTGGGGTGCAGGGTGATGGCTACACCTTC.

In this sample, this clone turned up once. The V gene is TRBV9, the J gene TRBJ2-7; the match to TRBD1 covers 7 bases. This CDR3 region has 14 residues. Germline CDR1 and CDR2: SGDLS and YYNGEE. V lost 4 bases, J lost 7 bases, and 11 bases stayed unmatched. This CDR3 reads CASSTRDSRGEQYF. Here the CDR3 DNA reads TGTGCCAGCAGCACCCGGGACAGTCGGGGAGAGCAGTACTTC.

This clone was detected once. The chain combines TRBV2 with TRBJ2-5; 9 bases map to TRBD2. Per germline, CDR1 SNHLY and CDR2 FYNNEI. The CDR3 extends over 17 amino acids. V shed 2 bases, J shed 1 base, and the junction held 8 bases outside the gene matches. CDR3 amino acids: CASSERVSSGVQETQYF. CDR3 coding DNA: TGTGCCAGCAGTGAAAGGGTGTCTAGCGGGGTCCAAGAGACCCAGTACTTC.

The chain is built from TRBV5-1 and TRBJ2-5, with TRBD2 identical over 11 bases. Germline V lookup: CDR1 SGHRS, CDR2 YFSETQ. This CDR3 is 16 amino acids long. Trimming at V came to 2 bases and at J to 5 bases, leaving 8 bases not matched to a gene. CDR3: CASSLLSSGGLETQYF. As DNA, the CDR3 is TGCGCCAGCAGCTTACTCTCTAGCGGGGGGTTGGAGACCCAGTACTTC.

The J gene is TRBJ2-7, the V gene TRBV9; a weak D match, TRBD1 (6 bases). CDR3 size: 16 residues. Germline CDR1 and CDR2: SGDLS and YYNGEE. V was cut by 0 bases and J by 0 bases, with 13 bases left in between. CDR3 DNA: TGTGCCAGCAGCGTAGGAGGGGACACGACCTCCTACGAGCAGTACTTC. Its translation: CASSVGGDTTSYEQYF.

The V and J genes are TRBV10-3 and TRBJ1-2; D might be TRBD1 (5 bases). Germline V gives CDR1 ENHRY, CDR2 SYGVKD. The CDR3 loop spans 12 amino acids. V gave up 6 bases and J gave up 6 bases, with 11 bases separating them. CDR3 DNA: TGTGCCATCAGGGGGCAGTCCGATGGCTACACCTTC. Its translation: CAIRGQSDGYTF.

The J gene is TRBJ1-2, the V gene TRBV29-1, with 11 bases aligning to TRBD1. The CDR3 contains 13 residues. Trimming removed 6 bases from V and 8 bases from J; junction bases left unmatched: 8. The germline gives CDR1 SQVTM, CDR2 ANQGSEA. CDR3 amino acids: CSVPGQGVGGYTF. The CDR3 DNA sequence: TGCAGCGTCCCGGGACAGGGGGTTGGAGGCTACACCTTC.

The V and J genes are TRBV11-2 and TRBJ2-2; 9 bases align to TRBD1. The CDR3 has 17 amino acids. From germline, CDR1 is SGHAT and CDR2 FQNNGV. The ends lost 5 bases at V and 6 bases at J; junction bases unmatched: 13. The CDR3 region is CASSAENGTGRAGELFF. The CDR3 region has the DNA TGTGCCAGCAGCGCCGAGAACGGGACAGGGCGGGCCGGGGAGCTGTTTTTT.

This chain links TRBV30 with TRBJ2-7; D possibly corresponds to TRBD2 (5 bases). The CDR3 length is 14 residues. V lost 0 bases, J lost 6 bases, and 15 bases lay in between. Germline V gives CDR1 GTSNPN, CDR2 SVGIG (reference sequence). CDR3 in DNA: TGTGCCTGGAGTGTACTGGTTCGGGCGGGCGAGCAGTACTTC. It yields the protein CAWSVLVRAGEQYF.

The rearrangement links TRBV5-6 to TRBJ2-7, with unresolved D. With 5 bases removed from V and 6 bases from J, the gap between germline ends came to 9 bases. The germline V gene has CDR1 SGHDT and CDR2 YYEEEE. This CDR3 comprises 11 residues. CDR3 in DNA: TGTGCCAGCAGTCTAAGATCCGAGCAGTACTTC. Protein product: CASSLRSEQYF.

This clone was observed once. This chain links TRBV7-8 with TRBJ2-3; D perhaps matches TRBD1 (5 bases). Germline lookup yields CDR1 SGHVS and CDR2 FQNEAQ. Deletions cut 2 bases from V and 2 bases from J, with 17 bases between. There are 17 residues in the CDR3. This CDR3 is CASSLLGVGELTDTQYF. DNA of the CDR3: TGTGCCAGCAGCTTATTAGGGGTAGGGGAACTCACAGATACGCAGTATTTT.